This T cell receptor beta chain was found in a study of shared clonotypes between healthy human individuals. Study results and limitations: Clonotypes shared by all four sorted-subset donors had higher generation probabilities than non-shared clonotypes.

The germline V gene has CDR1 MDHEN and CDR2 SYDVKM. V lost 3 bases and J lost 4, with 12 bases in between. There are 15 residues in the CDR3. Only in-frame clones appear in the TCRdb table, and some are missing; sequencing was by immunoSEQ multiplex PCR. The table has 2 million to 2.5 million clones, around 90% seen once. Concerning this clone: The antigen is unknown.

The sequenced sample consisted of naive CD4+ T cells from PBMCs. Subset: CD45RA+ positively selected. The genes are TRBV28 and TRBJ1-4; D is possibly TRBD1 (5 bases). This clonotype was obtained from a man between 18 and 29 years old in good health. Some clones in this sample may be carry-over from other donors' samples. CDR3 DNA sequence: TGTGCCAGCAGTTTCTTCGGGACCGATAATGAAAAACTGTTTTTT. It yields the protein CASSFFGTDNEKLFF.